These 27 T cell receptor beta chains came from one sample sequenced in a study of cytomegalovirus exposure and HLA in healthy donors. TCRdb's copy holds only in-frame clones and misses some; the assay was immunoSEQ multiplex PCR. The sample includes 97,000 or so clones, 87% seen only once; the top ten take 3% to 4%. Input material: PBMCs. The receptors shown here come from a woman in her twenties or thirties in good health and CMV-seronegative.

The genes are TRBV18 and TRBJ2-5, with 7 bases matching TRBD1. Trimming at V came to 4 bases and at J to 1 base, leaving 3 bases not matched to a gene. This CDR3 is built from 14 residues. Germline CDR1 is KGHSH and CDR2 is LQKENI. CDR3 nucleotides: TGTGCCAGCTCACAAAACAGGGGCCAAGAGACCCAGTACTTC. Residues: CASSQNRGQETQYF.

The genes are TRBV5-6 and TRBJ2-2; 11 nucleotides line up with TRBD2. This CDR3 is 16 amino acids long. Germline V gene lookup returns CDR1 SGHDT and CDR2 YYEEEE. V shed 0 bases, J shed 7 bases, and the junction held 5 bases outside the gene matches. CDR3 amino acids: CASSLGLAGGYGELFF. CDR3 DNA: TGTGCCAGCAGCTTGGGTCTAGCGGGAGGATACGGGGAGCTGTTTTTT.

The V gene is TRBV7-9, the J gene TRBJ1-4; tentatively, D is TRBD1 (5 bases). CDR1 and CDR2 (germline): SEHNR, FQNEAQ (reference sequence). The CDR3 totals 18 residues. The V end was cut by 7 bases, the J end by 7 bases, with 28 bases between. The CDR3 bases are TGTGCCAGCACACTCCCGTGGGAGGGCCCGATAAGGGGTGAAAAACTGTTTTTT. This sequence encodes CASTLPWEGPIRGEKLFF.

This chain joins TRBV18 and TRBJ1-2; perhaps TRBD1 as D (5 bases). V lost 2 bases, J lost 2 bases, and 9 bases lay in between. Per the germline V gene, CDR1 is KGHSH and CDR2 is LQKENI. This CDR3 is built from 14 residues. The CDR3, as DNA: TGTGCCAGCTCACCAAAAGGGGCCAACTATGGCTACACCTTC. Amino acid sequence: CASSPKGANYGYTF.

The V and J genes are TRBV6-6 and TRBJ1-4; D possibly corresponds to TRBD1 (5 bases). Trimming took off 2 bases at V and 4 bases at J, with 8 bases between the two ends. This CDR3 contains 14 residues. CDR1 and CDR2 (germline): MNHNY, SVGAGI (reference sequence). The chain's CDR3 is CASSYRGVNEKLFF. CDR3 DNA sequence: TGTGCCAGCAGTTACCGGGGGGTTAATGAAAAACTGTTTTTT.

The J gene is TRBJ1-1, the V gene TRBV7-8; tentatively, D is TRBD1 (5 bases). With 6 bases removed from V and 1 base from J, the gap between germline ends came to 9 bases. This CDR3 is built from 13 residues. Germline values: CDR1 SGHVS, CDR2 FQNEAQ. The CDR3 bases are TGTGCCAGCAGTTCCGGGGGGAACACTGAAGCTTTCTTT. Amino acid sequence: CASSSGGNTEAFF.

The genes are TRBV5-4 and TRBJ2-7; TRBD2 matches at 13 bases. The CDR3 is 15 amino acids. V gave up 3 bases and J gave up 1 base; unmatched junction bases: 1. Per the germline V gene, CDR1 is SGHNT and CDR2 is YYREEE (reference sequence). CDR3 loop: CASSSLAGGSYEQYF. The DNA for the CDR3 is TGTGCCAGCAGCTCACTAGCGGGAGGGTCCTACGAGCAGTACTTC.

V usage is TRBV10-3 and J usage is TRBJ2-7, with TRBD2 identical over 8 bases. V trimming: 6 bases; J trimming: 2 bases; junction bases outside the gene matches: 6. CDR1 is ENHRY, CDR2 SYGVKD, per germline. The CDR3 contains 14 residues. DNA for the CDR3: TGTGCCATCAGCGGGCGGGGGGTACCCTACGAGCAGTACTTC. This encodes CAISGRGVPYEQYF.

This chain joins TRBV5-6 and TRBJ1-1; no firm D call. CDR1 SGHDT and CDR2 YYEEEE come from the germline V gene. The CDR3 contains 15 residues. Between the trimmed V and J ends, which lost 0 bases and 1 base, there was a span of 10 bases. In DNA form, the CDR3 reads TGTGCCAGCAGCTTGGCCGACACCCCGAACACTGAAGCTTTCTTT. Translating gives CASSLADTPNTEAFF.

The V call is TRBV5-6, the J call TRBJ1-1, with a possible D match to TRBD1 (5 bases). V lost 6 bases, J lost 1 base, and 7 bases lay in between. Germline CDR1 SGHDT, CDR2 YYEEEE. The CDR3 has 12 amino acids. This CDR3 is CASNGGNTEAFF. For the CDR3, the DNA is TGTGCCAGCAACGGGGGGAACACTGAAGCTTTCTTT.

The gene calls are TRBV7-3 and TRBJ2-5; D might be TRBD2 (6 bases). From germline, CDR1 is SGHTA and CDR2 FQGTGA. V shed 6 bases and J shed 5 bases, with 22 bases lying between them. The CDR3 consists of 16 residues. The CDR3 is CASSWGWAGPGETQYF. CDR3 bases: TGTGCCAGCAGTTGGGGCTGGGCGGGGCCCGGGGAGACCCAGTACTTC.

The chain employs TRBV18 and TRBJ1-1; TRBD1 aligns across 7 bases. The V and J ends lost 11 bases and 3 bases, in that order; junction bases with no gene match: 9. Germline V CDR1 and CDR2: KGHSH, LQKENI. This CDR3 spans 13 amino acids. CDR3 nucleotide sequence: TGTGCCGGAAGAGGGGGCTTGGACACTGAAGCTTTCTTT. It specifies CAGRGGLDTEAFF.

V gene TRBV15 combines with J gene TRBJ2-2; no definite D call. Germline V lookup: CDR1 LNHNV, CDR2 YYDKDF (reference sequence). Trimming took off 5 bases at V and 5 bases at J, with 6 bases between the two ends. The CDR3 spans 12 residues. CDR3 residues: CATSQATGELFF. The CDR3, as DNA: TGTGCCACCAGCCAAGCGACCGGGGAGCTGTTTTTT. Full variable domain (remainder filled in from reference TRBV15 and TRBJ2-2): DAMVIQNPRYQVTQFGKPVTLSCSQTLNHNVMYWYQQKSSQAPKLLFHYYDKDFNNEADTPDNFQSRRPNTSFCFLDIRSPGLGDTAMYLCATSQATGELFFGEGSRLTVL.

J is TRBJ2-5 and V is TRBV5-1; D remains ambiguous. Germline V CDR1 and CDR2: SGHRS, YFSETQ. The CDR3 extends over 12 amino acids. V gave up 4 bases and J gave up 4 bases, with 8 bases separating them. CDR3 DNA: TGCGCCAGCAGCGCACGGTCAGAGACCCAGTACTTC. It translates to CASSARSETQYF.

This chain uses TRBV4-3 with TRBJ2-1, with D maybe TRBD1 (5 bases). Germline V CDR1 and CDR2: LGHNA, YSLEER. The CDR3 covers 14 residues. Trimming pared 1 base from V and 8 bases from J, leaving 12 bases between. The CDR3 DNA is TGCGCCAGCAGCCAAGGGGTTTGGGGCGATGAGCAGTTCTTC. Translating gives CASSQGVWGDEQFF.

The J gene is TRBJ2-7, the V gene TRBV18; TRBD1 aligns across 8 bases. The CDR3 spans 15 residues. With 1 base clipped from V and 8 bases from J, the junction kept 10 bases outside the gene matches. CDR1 and CDR2 from the germline V gene are KGHSH and LQKENI. CDR3 protein: CASSPLDRENVQQYF. The CDR3 region has the DNA TGTGCCAGCTCACCACTGGACAGGGAGAACGTTCAGCAGTACTTC.

Details on this clone: Relative to the germline gene, one junction end is altered; a read error may explain this. V usage is TRBV28 and J usage is TRBJ1-5; the D gene is possibly TRBD1 (5 bases). Per germline, CDR1 MDHEN and CDR2 SYDVKM. The CDR3 is 14 amino acids. The chain's CDR3 is CASSTTAGNQAQHF. The CDR3 DNA sequence: TGTGCCAGCAGTACGACAGCAGGAAATCAGGCCCAGCATTTT.

This chain joins TRBV6-1 and TRBJ1-5; no clear D gene. Germline lookup yields CDR1 MNHNS and CDR2 SASEGT. Trimming stripped 10 bases from V and 3 bases from J, with 16 bases between. There are 14 residues in the CDR3. The CDR3 loop reads CATHSHGANQPQHF. The CDR3, as DNA: TGTGCCACCCACTCCCACGGAGCCAATCAGCCCCAGCATTTT.

This chain uses TRBV9 with TRBJ1-2, with 8 bases matching TRBD1. The CDR3 is 16 residues long. Unmatched junction bases numbered 8, after V lost 3 bases and J lost 1 base. CDR1 and CDR2 from the germline V gene are SGDLS and YYNGEE. The CDR3 nucleotides read TGTGCCAGCAGCGAGGACAGGGTGAGGCATAACTATGGCTACACCTTC. Protein sequence: CASSEDRVRHNYGYTF.

As regards this clone: Sequence at one end of the junction differs from germline and may be a read error. V usage is TRBV2 and J usage is TRBJ2-7; TRBD2 is a possible D gene (6 bases). CDR3 length equals 13 residues. Germline V CDR1 and CDR2: SNHLY, FYNNEI. DNA of the CDR3: TGTGCCAGCAGTGAAGCGCTTGGGAGGCACCCCTCCTTC. Amino acids: CASSEALGRHPSF.

The chain carries TRBV18 and TRBJ1-6; possibly TRBD1 for D (6 bases). The CDR3 is 13 residues long. Germline CDR1 and CDR2: KGHSH and LQKENI. With 8 bases removed from V and 10 bases from J, the gap between germline ends came to 15 bases. The CDR3 DNA reads as TGTGCCAGCCTAACAGGGTTCGGATCACCCCTCCACTTT. It encodes CASLTGFGSPLHF.

The chain combines TRBV6-5 with TRBJ2-1, with TRBD2 as a possible D gene (5 bases). CDR1 and CDR2 from the germline V gene are MNHEY and SVGAGI. V gave up 0 bases and J gave up 6 bases, with 15 bases separating them. CDR3 size: 16 residues. CDR3 in DNA: TGTGCCAGCAGTTACTCCAGACTAAGGGCCGGCAATGAGCAGTTCTTC. As protein: CASSYSRLRAGNEQFF.

This clone was counted a few times. Within the sample, other DNA sequences also encode this same CDR3. The chain uses TRBV5-1 and TRBJ1-2, with D possibly being TRBD1 (5 bases). Germline V gives CDR1 SGHRS, CDR2 YFSETQ. The length of the CDR3 is 13 residues. The V end was cut by 0 bases, the J end by 2 bases, with 5 bases between. The CDR3 DNA sequence: TGCGCCAGCAGCTTGGAGGGGAACTATGGCTACACCTTC. It codes for CASSLEGNYGYTF.

This clone has a single count. The V call is TRBV6-1, the J call TRBJ2-1, with 9 bases that match TRBD1. The CDR3 loop spans 15 amino acids. CDR1 is MNHNS and CDR2 is SASEGT in the germline V gene. Trimming at V came to 2 bases and at J to 9 bases, leaving 8 bases not matched to a gene. Here the CDR3 reads CASSELWTGATEQFF. In nucleotides, the CDR3 is TGTGCCAGCAGTGAATTGTGGACAGGGGCAACTGAGCAGTTCTTC.

The chain uses TRBV7-9 and TRBJ1-4, with a weak D call TRBD1 (5 bases). The CDR3 has 15 amino acids. V was shortened by 1 base and J by 8 bases, with 14 bases between the two germline ends. CDR1 SEHNR and CDR2 FQNEAQ come from the germline V gene (reference sequence). Written as DNA, the CDR3 is TGTGCCAGCAGCTTAGGAGCAGGGCTGGAGGAAAAACTGTTTTTT. It specifies CASSLGAGLEEKLFF.

The V gene is TRBV9, the J gene TRBJ2-3; possibly TRBD2 for D (6 bases). The ends were cut back, 0 bases at V and 2 bases at J, with 13 bases in the middle. Germline lookup yields CDR1 SGDLS and CDR2 YYNGEE. The CDR3 consists of 16 residues. CDR3 sequence (DNA): TGTGCCAGCAGCGTAGAAGCGGGTCCACCCACAGATACGCAGTATTTT. It specifies CASSVEAGPPTDTQYF.

This clone has just a few counts. The V gene is TRBV29-1, the J gene TRBJ2-7; D uncertain. With 6 bases removed from V and 0 bases from J, the gap between germline ends came to 9 bases. In germline, CDR1 is SQVTM, CDR2 ANQGSEA. The CDR3 covers 12 residues. CDR3 amino acids: CSVLRSSYEQYF. CDR3 DNA sequence: TGCAGCGTACTCCGAAGCTCCTACGAGCAGTACTTC.